What follows describes a single TCR beta chain. Its cognate antigen has yet to be identified. Within one base of it there is no much larger clone, and no base qualities were kept. From the cysteine through the phenylalanine, the CDR3 covers 13 amino acids. Of all the DNA, just the CDR3 is kept, 39 bases in frame from base 1. This specimen belongs to a study of CD4+ T cells in melanoma (dated by TCRdb to between 2021 and 2024). General notes on the study: The study examined neoantigen-specific CD4+ T cells in human melanoma.

The method was the immunoSEQ multiplex PCR assay. The immuneACCESS repertoire file appears here via TCRdb, limited to in-frame rearrangements. These files lack a portion of the clones; in checked studies, under half of the deficit traces to unresolved V genes, and the cause of the others is not known. The sample records around 110,000 clones, over 80% of which are singletons. The leading ten clones occupy 3% to 4% of the sample. Beyond this particular receptor, the publication reports: Neoantigen-specific CD4+ T cells in melanoma were reported to show diverse differentiation states. Neoantigen-specific CD4+ T cells were reported to be correlated with the function of CD8+ T cells, macrophages and B cells.

The donors were melanoma patients. Sequencing input: peripheral blood. The chain joins TRBV21-1 to TRBJ1-2. TRBV21-1 is flagged as a pseudogene. The clonotype comes from a human donor with melanoma. The nucleotide sequence reads as follows: TGTGCCAGCAGCATGGAGGGAGGCTATGGCTACACCTTC. It translates as CASSMEGGYGYTF.